Sequencing of this T cell receptor beta chain was carried out in a study of blood T cells in healthy people across ages. Study conclusions and caveats: CMV status of donors was unknown, possibly confounding expanded clonotype changes.

As to this clonotype: Its target is not known.

A second 7 to 11 cycle PCR used barcoded and J-beta primers. Researchers report that each sample yielded at least 2.5 million CDR3-containing paired-end reads. TCRdb re-called the 5' RACE reads with MiXCR, one entry per CDR3 protein. Seen here are over a million distinct CDR3 sequences, under 55% observed once, and the top ten hold under 20%. Looked up from germline, CDR1 is MNHNY and CDR2 is SVGAGI (reference sequence). The V end was cut by 6 bases, the J end by 7 bases, with 16 bases between. The CDR3 runs to 13 residues. The sequence derives from a woman aged 60-70 years in good health. Sample: blood. The J gene is TRBJ2-7, the V gene TRBV6-6, with D uncertain. The CDR3 nucleotides read TGTGCCAGCAGGCCCGGGTCGGTACATGAGCAGTACTTC. This sequence encodes CASRPGSVHEQYF.